These T cell receptor beta chains were read from a single sample in a study of blood T cell repertoires in COVID-19. The assay was immunoSEQ multiplex PCR, and TCRdb's table has in-frame clones only and misses some. Here the sample spans approximately 290,000 clones, roughly 88% being singletons. The sequenced sample was peripheral blood. Source of these receptors: a human donor with COVID-19, enrolled during active disease. The donor label of this sample is uncertain. CDR3s include the opening cysteine and the closing phenylalanine or tryptophan. D genes are given only for firm matches. The size entry is marked missing in some rows and otherwise reads once, few, many or a size class.

CDR3 length: 20
V gene: TRBV15
D gene: TRBD1
J gene: TRBJ1-5
clone size: -
CDR3 DNA: TGTGCCACCAGCAGAGACCGGACAGGGAGAACCGGTGAACCCAATCAGCCCCAGCATTTT
CDR3 protein: CATSRDRTGRTGEPNQPQHF

CDR3 length: 13
V gene: TRBV30
D gene: -
J gene: TRBJ2-1
clone size: -
CDR3 DNA: TGTGCCTGGAGTTTGGACAGCTACAATGAGCAGTTCTTC
CDR3 protein: CAWSLDSYNEQFF

CDR3 length: 13
V gene: TRBV14
D gene: TRBD1
J gene: TRBJ1-1
clone size: -
CDR3 DNA: TGTGCCAGCAGCCGTGTCAGGGGGACTGAAGCTTTCTTT
CDR3 protein: CASSRVRGTEAFF

CDR3 length: 11
V gene: TRBV28
D gene: -
J gene: TRBJ1-1
clone size: -
CDR3 DNA: TGTGCCAGCACTGTCAGAACTGAAGCTTTCTTT
CDR3 protein: CASTVRTEAFF

CDR3 length: 15
V gene: TRBV3-1/TRBV3-2
D gene: -
J gene: TRBJ1-1
clone size: -
CDR3 DNA: TGTGCCAGCAGCCACCCCCAGGGGCTACACACTGAAGCTTTCTTT
CDR3 protein: CASSHPQGLHTEAFF

CDR3 length: 16
V gene: TRBV7-8
D gene: -
J gene: TRBJ2-1
clone size: -
CDR3 DNA: TGTGCCAGCAGCTTAGGGCCGTTACGGCGCGGGGATGAGCAGTTCTTC
CDR3 protein: CASSLGPLRRGDEQFF

CDR3 length: 13
V gene: TRBV30
D gene: -
J gene: TRBJ2-3
clone size: once
CDR3 DNA: TGTGCCTGGAGTGTACTCCTCGGAGATACGCAGTATTTT
CDR3 protein: CAWSVLLGDTQYF

CDR3 length: 15
V gene: TRBV5-4
D gene: TRBD2
J gene: TRBJ2-7
clone size: -
CDR3 DNA: TGTGCCAGCAGCCCGGATAGCGGGAGCGGCTACGAGCAGTACTTC
CDR3 protein: CASSPDSGSGYEQYF

CDR3 length: 16
V gene: TRBV19
D gene: TRBD1
J gene: TRBJ1-3
clone size: -
CDR3 DNA: TGTGCCAGTCAGAACCCCGGACAGGGGGATGGAAACACCATATATTTT
CDR3 protein: CASQNPGQGDGNTIYF

CDR3 length: 17
V gene: TRBV9
D gene: TRBD2
J gene: TRBJ2-5
clone size: -
CDR3 DNA: TGTGCCAGCAGCGTAGGGGCGACTAGCGGAATCCAAGAGACCCAGTACTTC
CDR3 protein: CASSVGATSGIQETQYF

CDR3 length: 15
V gene: TRBV2
D gene: -
J gene: TRBJ1-5
clone size: -
CDR3 DNA: TGTGCCAGCAGTGCCGCCAGGGGAGGGAATCAGCCCCAGCATTTT
CDR3 protein: CASSAARGGNQPQHF

CDR3 length: 18
V gene: TRBV3-1/TRBV3-2
D gene: TRBD2
J gene: TRBJ2-7
clone size: once
CDR3 DNA: TGTGCCAGCAGCCGCCGGGGACTAGCGGGGTACTGCTCCTACGAGCAGTACTTC
CDR3 protein: CASSRRGLAGYCSYEQYF

CDR3 length: 17
V gene: TRBV27
D gene: TRBD2
J gene: TRBJ2-2
clone size: -
CDR3 DNA: TGTGCCAGCAGTCTCCCCAGCGGGAGTGGGAACACCGGGGAGCTGTTTTTT
CDR3 protein: CASSLPSGSGNTGELFF

CDR3 length: 16
V gene: TRBV5-6
D gene: -
J gene: TRBJ1-1
clone size: -
CDR3 DNA: TGTGCCAGCAGCTTGGTATTAACGGGAATGAACACTGAAGCTTTCTTT
CDR3 protein: CASSLVLTGMNTEAFF

CDR3 length: 15
V gene: TRBV2
D gene: TRBD2
J gene: TRBJ2-3
clone size: -
CDR3 DNA: TGTGCCAGCAGGAGACTAGCGGGACCCTCAGATACGCAGTATTTT
CDR3 protein: CASRRLAGPSDTQYF

CDR3 length: 12
V gene: TRBV5-6
D gene: -
J gene: TRBJ2-7
clone size: -
CDR3 DNA: TGTGCCAGCAGCTTGGGAGAGGCGAGCGGCACCTTC
CDR3 protein: CASSLGEASGTF

CDR3 length: 14
V gene: TRBV2
D gene: -
J gene: TRBJ1-1
clone size: -
CDR3 DNA: TGTGCCAGCATGGCAGGGGTAAGGTGGACTGAAGCTTTCTTT
CDR3 protein: CASMAGVRWTEAFF

CDR3 length: 19
V gene: TRBV6-2/TRBV6-3
D gene: TRBD1
J gene: TRBJ1-5
clone size: once
CDR3 DNA: TGTGCCAGCAGTTACCAACTTCAGACAGGGGGCTCGAGCAATCAGCCCCAGCATTTT
CDR3 protein: CASSYQLQTGGSSNQPQHF

CDR3 length: 12
V gene: TRBV12-3/TRBV12-4
D gene: TRBD1
J gene: TRBJ1-2
clone size: -
CDR3 DNA: TGTGCCAGCAGCCGGACAGGGGGCGGCTACACCTTC
CDR3 protein: CASSRTGGGYTF

CDR3 length: 19
V gene: TRBV10-3
D gene: TRBD1
J gene: TRBJ1-5
clone size: -
CDR3 DNA: TGTGCCATCCCGAGAGGCGAAGACAGGGCCTTAGACTTCAATCAGCCCCAGCATTTT
CDR3 protein: CAIPRGEDRALDFNQPQHF

CDR3 length: 15
V gene: TRBV11-3
D gene: -
J gene: TRBJ2-3
clone size: -
CDR3 DNA: TGTGCCAGCAGCTTCTCGGGGAGGAGCACAGATACGCAGTATTTT
CDR3 protein: CASSFSGRSTDTQYF

CDR3 length: 16
V gene: TRBV27
D gene: TRBD2
J gene: TRBJ2-1
clone size: few
CDR3 DNA: TGTGCCAGCAGTTTGGCAGAGGGAGGGCTTAACAATGAGCAGTTCTTC
CDR3 protein: CASSLAEGGLNNEQFF

CDR3 length: 14
V gene: TRBV19
D gene: -
J gene: TRBJ2-1
clone size: -
CDR3 DNA: TGTGCCAGTAGTATGCTCGGCGGAGTCAATGAGCAGTTCTTC
CDR3 protein: CASSMLGGVNEQFF

CDR3 length: 15
V gene: TRBV9
D gene: -
J gene: TRBJ1-4
clone size: -
CDR3 DNA: TGTGCCAGCAGCCCCAACGGCGGTTCTAATGAAAAACTGTTTTTT
CDR3 protein: CASSPNGGSNEKLFF

CDR3 length: 15
V gene: TRBV7-9
D gene: -
J gene: TRBJ1-6
clone size: -
CDR3 DNA: TGTGCCAGCAGCTTAAGTGTTCCGGGAAGTTCACCCCTCCACTTT
CDR3 protein: CASSLSVPGSSPLHF

CDR3 length: 15
V gene: TRBV18
D gene: -
J gene: TRBJ1-2
clone size: -
CDR3 DNA: TGTGCCAGCTCACTTAGCCAGGGGATCCAATATGGCTACACCTTC
CDR3 protein: CASSLSQGIQYGYTF

CDR3 length: 15
V gene: TRBV5-1
D gene: TRBD1
J gene: TRBJ1-6
clone size: -
CDR3 DNA: TGCGCCAGCAGCGCGGAGACAGGGGGCGATTCACCCCTCCACTTT
CDR3 protein: CASSAETGGDSPLHF

CDR3 length: 12
V gene: TRBV25-1
D gene: -
J gene: TRBJ1-1
clone size: -
CDR3 DNA: TGTGCCAGCGGGGGGGGTAACACTGAAGCTTTCTTT
CDR3 protein: CASGGGNTEAFF

CDR3 length: 15
V gene: TRBV6-1
D gene: -
J gene: TRBJ2-5
clone size: -
CDR3 DNA: TGTGCCAGCAGTGACCCGGGGTCGGGGTGGGAGACCCAGTACTTC
CDR3 protein: CASSDPGSGWETQYF

CDR3 length: 16
V gene: TRBV10-3
D gene: TRBD1
J gene: TRBJ1-1
clone size: many
CDR3 DNA: TGTGCCATCAGTGAGGGAACAGGGGGAGTTTTGGCTGAAGCTTTCTTT
CDR3 protein: CAISEGTGGVLAEAFF

CDR3 length: 14
V gene: TRBV5-8
D gene: -
J gene: TRBJ1-5
clone size: -
CDR3 DNA: TGTGCCAGCAGCAGGGGGGGTCTCAATCAGCCCCAGCATTTT
CDR3 protein: CASSRGGLNQPQHF

CDR3 length: 14
V gene: TRBV9
D gene: -
J gene: TRBJ1-1
clone size: once
CDR3 DNA: TGTGCCAGCAGCGGATTACAGGCGAACACTGAAGCTTTCTTT
CDR3 protein: CASSGLQANTEAFF

CDR3 length: 18
V gene: TRBV11-2
D gene: -
J gene: TRBJ2-3
clone size: -
CDR3 DNA: TGTGCCAGCAGCACAACGAGGATACGGGGGTCAACCACAGATACGCAGTATTTT
CDR3 protein: CASSTTRIRGSTTDTQYF

CDR3 length: 14
V gene: TRBV19
D gene: -
J gene: TRBJ1-1
clone size: -
CDR3 DNA: TGTGCCAGTAGTATAGCGGTCAGGGGACAAGAAGCTTTCTTT
CDR3 protein: CASSIAVRGQEAFF

CDR3 length: 16
V gene: TRBV19
D gene: TRBD1
J gene: TRBJ1-2
clone size: once
CDR3 DNA: TGTGCCAGTAGTATGAGGGGGACAGGATCGACACATGGCTACACCTTC
CDR3 protein: CASSMRGTGSTHGYTF

CDR3 length: 14
V gene: TRBV7-2
D gene: -
J gene: TRBJ1-5
clone size: -
CDR3 DNA: TGTGCCAGCAGCTTAATTTTGGGAGATCAGCCCCAGCATTTT
CDR3 protein: CASSLILGDQPQHF

CDR3 length: 16
V gene: TRBV20-1
D gene: TRBD1
J gene: TRBJ2-7
clone size: -
CDR3 DNA: TGCAGTGCTAGTGACCGAGGGACAGGGGACCCCTACGAGCAGTACTTC
CDR3 protein: CSASDRGTGDPYEQYF

CDR3 length: 15
V gene: TRBV11-1
D gene: TRBD1
J gene: TRBJ1-5
clone size: -
CDR3 DNA: TGTGCCACCCGGGACAGGGCTGAAGGCAATCAGCCCCAGCATTTT
CDR3 protein: CATRDRAEGNQPQHF

CDR3 length: 16
V gene: TRBV7-2
D gene: -
J gene: TRBJ2-1
clone size: -
CDR3 DNA: TGTGCCAGCAGCTTAGCGGGCTACCTGACCTACAATGAGCAGTTCTTC
CDR3 protein: CASSLAGYLTYNEQFF

CDR3 length: 13
V gene: TRBV19
D gene: TRBD1
J gene: TRBJ2-5
clone size: few
CDR3 DNA: TGTGCCAGTAGTTCGACAGGGCAAGAGACCCAGTACTTC
CDR3 protein: CASSSTGQETQYF

CDR3 length: 16
V gene: TRBV6-1
D gene: TRBD1
J gene: TRBJ1-5
clone size: -
CDR3 DNA: TGTGCCAGCAGTGCCAGGGGACAGTTCCCCGGAGAGCCCCAGCATTTT
CDR3 protein: CASSARGQFPGEPQHF

CDR3 length: 15
V gene: TRBV28
D gene: TRBD2
J gene: TRBJ2-1
clone size: -
CDR3 DNA: TGTGCCAGCAGTCACAGACTAGCGGGAGGTTATGAGCAGTTCTTC
CDR3 protein: CASSHRLAGGYEQFF

CDR3 length: 18
V gene: TRBV6-6
D gene: TRBD2
J gene: TRBJ2-1
clone size: -
CDR3 DNA: TGTGCCAGCAGTCGAACTAGCGGGAGGGCCCTTCCCTACAATGAGCAGTTCTTC
CDR3 protein: CASSRTSGRALPYNEQFF

CDR3 length: 15
V gene: TRBV5-1
D gene: TRBD1
J gene: TRBJ1-6
clone size: -
CDR3 DNA: TGCGCCAGCAGCTTTCGGCAGGGGGAGGATTCACCCCTCCACTTT
CDR3 protein: CASSFRQGEDSPLHF

CDR3 length: 14
V gene: TRBV28
D gene: TRBD1
J gene: TRBJ1-4
clone size: -
CDR3 DNA: TGTGCCGCGGGCGAAGGGGGCCGGGGTGAAAAACTGTTTTTT
CDR3 protein: CAAGEGGRGEKLFF

CDR3 length: 12
V gene: TRBV5-6
D gene: -
J gene: TRBJ2-5
clone size: -
CDR3 DNA: TGTGCCAGCAGCTTCTACCAAGAGACCCAGTACTTC
CDR3 protein: CASSFYQETQYF

CDR3 length: 14
V gene: TRBV5-6
D gene: TRBD1
J gene: TRBJ2-7
clone size: few
CDR3 DNA: TGTGCCAGCAGCCTCCCGGGACAGACCTACGAGCAGTACTTC
CDR3 protein: CASSLPGQTYEQYF

CDR3 length: 14
V gene: TRBV28
D gene: -
J gene: TRBJ1-5
clone size: -
CDR3 DNA: TGTGCCAGCAGACCCCACAGCAGCAATCAGCCCCAGCATTTT
CDR3 protein: CASRPHSSNQPQHF

CDR3 length: 18
V gene: TRBV28
D gene: TRBD2
J gene: TRBJ2-3
clone size: once
CDR3 DNA: TGTGCCAGCAGTTTAACTGGGACTAGCGGGAGGGACACAGATACGCAGTATTTT
CDR3 protein: CASSLTGTSGRDTDTQYF

CDR3 length: 17
V gene: TRBV6-2/TRBV6-3
D gene: TRBD2
J gene: TRBJ2-3
clone size: -
CDR3 DNA: TGTGCCAGCAGTTACCCGGGACTAGCGGGAGTGGCAGATACGCAGTATTTT
CDR3 protein: CASSYPGLAGVADTQYF

CDR3 length: 16
V gene: TRBV3-1/TRBV3-2
D gene: -
J gene: TRBJ2-7
clone size: -
CDR3 DNA: TGTGCCAGCAGCCAAGATTTAGTTACTAGCTCCTACGAGCAGTACTTC
CDR3 protein: CASSQDLVTSSYEQYF

CDR3 length: 15
V gene: TRBV6-5
D gene: -
J gene: TRBJ1-1
clone size: -
CDR3 DNA: TGTGCCACCTGTTTGGGTTCGGAGGTTTGCACTGAAGCTTTCTTT
CDR3 protein: CATCLGSEVCTEAFF

CDR3 length: 11
V gene: TRBV20-1
D gene: TRBD1
J gene: TRBJ1-1
clone size: -
CDR3 DNA: TGCAGTGCGGACAGGGGTACTGAAGCTTTCTTT
CDR3 protein: CSADRGTEAFF

CDR3 length: 16
V gene: TRBV7-3
D gene: TRBD2
J gene: TRBJ2-1
clone size: -
CDR3 DNA: TGTGCCAGCAGCTTAGCTGGCCTAGCGGGAGGAGATGAGCAGTTCTTC
CDR3 protein: CASSLAGLAGGDEQFF

CDR3 length: 14
V gene: TRBV6-5
D gene: TRBD1
J gene: TRBJ1-6
clone size: once
CDR3 DNA: TGTGCCAGCGGACTCGGACAGGACAATTCACCCCTCCACTTT
CDR3 protein: CASGLGQDNSPLHF

CDR3 length: 15
V gene: TRBV28
D gene: TRBD2
J gene: TRBJ2-7
clone size: -
CDR3 DNA: TGTGCCAGCAGGACCGGGACTAGCGGAAACTACGAGCAGTACTTC
CDR3 protein: CASRTGTSGNYEQYF

CDR3 length: 14
V gene: TRBV19
D gene: -
J gene: TRBJ2-7
clone size: -
CDR3 DNA: TGTGCCAGTAGTGTTCGCCAACAGGGCAACGAGCAGTACTTC
CDR3 protein: CASSVRQQGNEQYF

CDR3 length: 12
V gene: TRBV27
D gene: TRBD1
J gene: TRBJ1-2
clone size: -
CDR3 DNA: TGTGCCAGCAGTACAGGGGCTCTGGGCTACACCTTC
CDR3 protein: CASSTGALGYTF

CDR3 length: 14
V gene: TRBV30
D gene: -
J gene: TRBJ1-2
clone size: -
CDR3 DNA: TGTGCCTGGAGTCACAACAGTATAAACTATGGCTACACCTTC
CDR3 protein: CAWSHNSINYGYTF

CDR3 length: 15
V gene: TRBV15
D gene: -
J gene: TRBJ1-1
clone size: -
CDR3 DNA: TGTGCCACCAGCAGAGGGAGACAGCCTGGCACTGAAGCTTTCTTT
CDR3 protein: CATSRGRQPGTEAFF